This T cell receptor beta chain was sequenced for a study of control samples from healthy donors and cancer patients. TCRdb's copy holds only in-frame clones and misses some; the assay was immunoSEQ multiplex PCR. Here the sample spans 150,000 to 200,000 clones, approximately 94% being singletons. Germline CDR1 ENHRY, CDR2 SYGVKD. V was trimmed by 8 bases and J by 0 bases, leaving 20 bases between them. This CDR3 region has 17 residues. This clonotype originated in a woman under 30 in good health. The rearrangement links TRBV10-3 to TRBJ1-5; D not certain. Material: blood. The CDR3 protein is CAIGAGTDLNSNQPQHF. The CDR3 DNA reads TGTGCCATCGGAGCGGGTACAGACCTTAATAGCAATCAGCCCCAGCATTTT.